The sequence of this T cell receptor beta chain was determined in a study of blood T cells in healthy people across ages. Primers used in a second PCR of roughly 6 to 11 cycles were a sample-barcoded 5' primer and a J-beta primer mix. TCRdb re-called the 5' RACE reads through MiXCR, storing one row per CDR3 protein. Here the sample spans some 800,000 distinct CDR3 sequences, roughly 25% being singletons. This clonotype was found a few times. Deletions cut 8 bases from V and 5 bases from J, with 15 bases between. Germline CDR1 is MNHEY and CDR2 is SVGEGT. The CDR3 spans 13 residues. These data were also filed under a second study, of T cells of mothers and their children. That report notes: The donors comprised more than 5 children and their three healthy Caucasian mothers. During the second PCR, the M1S primer introduced sample barcodes along with 2-4 random nucleotides.

The gene calls are TRBV6-2 or TRBV6-3 and TRBJ1-2, with no clear D. What was sequenced was blood. This TCR derives from a boy between 10 and 17 years old in good health. CDR3 region: CASCFGPLYGYTF. The CDR3 coding sequence is TGTGCCAGCTGTTTCGGACCGCTTTATGGCTACACCTTC.